The 2 T cell receptor beta chains reported below all come from one sample, sequenced in a study of blood T cells in healthy people across ages. Next came a second PCR, run for about 7 to 12 cycles, which used a sample-barcoded 5' primer along with a J-beta primer mix. Each CDR3 protein is one row after TCRdb ran MiXCR on the 5' RACE reads. The table records some 700,000 distinct CDR3 sequences, about 20% of them present only once. The material sequenced was blood. These receptor sequences come from a man in his 70s in good health.

This clonotype occurred a few times. The gene calls are TRBV7-2 and TRBJ1-3, with a possible D match to TRBD1 (6 bases). V dropped 5 bases and J dropped 0 bases, with 17 bases sitting between them. This CDR3 has 17 amino acids. CDR1 SGHTA and CDR2 FQGNSA come from the germline V gene. In DNA, the CDR3 is TGTGCCAGCAGCCCCCGGACAGCAACCAGCTCTGGAAACACCATATATTTT. Protein product: CASSPRTATSSGNTIYF.

This clonotype has only a few counts. The V gene is TRBV6-5, the J gene TRBJ2-5; no firm D call. TRBJ2-1 explains the end of the DNA better; the J call may be wrong. This CDR3 is built from 13 residues. CDR1 MNHEY and CDR2 SVGAGI come from the germline V gene. The CDR3 bases are TGTGCCAGCAGTTATTCTAGTCCCAATGAGCAGTTCTTC. It specifies CASSYSSPNEQFF.